This note documents a single T cell receptor (beta chain) sequence. The V segment lost 5 bases and the J segment 3 bases; nucleotides outside the gene matches: 15. Germline V lookup: CDR1 SGHNT, CDR2 YENEEA. CDR3 length equals 18 residues. Some clones are missing from TCRdb's copy, which holds only in-frame ones; the method was immunoSEQ multiplex PCR. The profile shows 200,000 to 300,000 clones, approximately 88% of them singletons. This sample stems from a study of blood T cell repertoires in COVID-19. The wider study: Sample material is recorded as cDNA or gDNA derived from T cells, B-cell-depleted T cells, or PBMCs.

Sequencing input: peripheral blood. This chain links TRBV11-3 with TRBJ2-2, with 7 nucleotides matching TRBD2. The sequence came from a woman aged 25 to 39 with acute or convalescent COVID-19. In DNA form, the CDR3 reads TGTGCCAGCAGCCTGCTTTCAGTGGGAGGGCCGGACACCGGGGAGCTGTTTTTT. This sequence encodes CASSLLSVGGPDTGELFF.